Sequencing of this T cell receptor beta chain was carried out in a study of blood T cell repertoires in COVID-19. Study as a whole: T cells, B-cell-depleted T cells, or PBMCs supplied cDNA or gDNA.

This clone was seen a handful of times. As handled by the study authors: How many nucleated cells were present was estimated from reference gene primer amplification. Repertoires were generated with immunoSEQ multiplex PCR, while TCRdb's copy carries only in-frame clones and drops some. V, J and clone size were drawn from that table, and D and trimming were deduced from the DNA. The data hold some 300,000 clones, with about nine tenths observed a single time. The trim removed 7 bases at V and 7 bases at J, leaving 6 bases unmatched. Looked up from germline, CDR1 is SNHLY and CDR2 is FYNNEI. This CDR3 has 14 amino acids.

Sequencing was performed on peripheral blood. The receptor was isolated from a woman aged 25 to 39 who had recovered from COVID-19. This chain uses TRBV2 with TRBJ2-2; 10 bases fit TRBD1. CDR3 residues: CASMRTGGSGELFF. CDR3 DNA: TGTGCCAGCATGCGGACAGGGGGTAGCGGGGAGCTGTTTTTT.